The 29 T cell receptor beta chains reported below all come from one sample, sequenced in a study of vaccination effects on CD4 cells after COVID-19. Profiling relied on immunoSEQ multiplex PCR, and the TCRdb table lists in-frame clones only, not all of them. The table has fewer than 80,000 clones, just under 75% seen once; the top ten hold less than 2%. Antigen-specific CD4+ T cells were expanded (with viral peptide pools) by the ViraFEST assay ahead of sequencing. Subsequent to a culture period of roughly 11 days, CD4+ T cells were isolated. Each participant was given two doses of one vaccine (BNT162b2 or mRNA-1273). Their antigens are not known. Source: CD4+ T cells from PBMCs cultured with HCoV-229E spike peptides, taken after COVID-19 vaccination. Source of these receptors: a human donor who received a COVID-19 vaccine.

Only a few counts were recorded for this clone. The rearrangement links TRBV18 to TRBJ2-2, with D hard to call. The CDR3 has 17 amino acids. Trimming took off 1 base at V and 0 bases at J, with 12 bases between the two ends. CDR1 is KGHSH and CDR2 is LQKENI in the germline V gene. The CDR3, as DNA: TGTGCCAGCTCACCACTCCCTGAGGCGGCGAACACCGGGGAGCTGTTTTTT. It yields the protein CASSPLPEAANTGELFF.

Only a few counts were recorded for this clone. This chain connects TRBV12-1 to TRBJ1-3; the D segment call TRBD1 is taken from the table without a DNA check. TRBV12-1 is shown as a pseudogene. The CDR3 runs to 16 residues. CDR3: CASSSRGLYSGNTIYF. In DNA form, the CDR3 reads TGTGCCAGCAGCTCCAGGGGGCTCTACTCTGGAAACACCATATATTTT.

This clone was seen just once. CDR3 residues: CASRQGRSGSYEQYV. The CDR3 region has the DNA TGTGCCAGCAGACAAGGGCGGTCTGGGTCCTACGAGCAGTACGTC. This chain links TRBV6-5 with TRBJ2-7; D call uncertain. Trimming stripped 6 bases from V and 1 base from J, with 16 bases between. Germline assignment: CDR1 MNHEY and CDR2 SVGAGI. This CDR3 contains 15 residues.

This clone was recorded only once. The rearrangement links TRBV5-6 to TRBJ2-1; D uncertain. Germline CDR1 SGHDT, CDR2 YYEEEE. This CDR3 region has 14 residues. V was cut by 0 bases and J by 7 bases, with 11 bases left in between. The CDR3 is CASSLADWRNEQFF. CDR3 DNA sequence: TGTGCCAGCAGCTTGGCCGACTGGAGAAATGAGCAGTTCTTC.

The chain recombines TRBV3-1 (or the pseudogene TRBV3-2) with TRBJ1-1, with D perhaps TRBD1 (5 bases). V lost 4 bases and J lost 5, with 14 bases in between. Germline loops: CDR1 LGHDT, CDR2 YNNKEL (reference sequence). The CDR3 covers 14 residues. In nucleotides, the CDR3 is TGTGCCAGCAGCCCGGACGGATGGGGGACTGAAGCTTTCTTT. This sequence encodes CASSPDGWGTEAFF.

This chain joins TRBV7-2 and TRBJ1-5, with no clear D. The V and J ends lost 3 bases and 4 bases respectively, with 10 bases between them. The germline V gene has CDR1 SGHTA and CDR2 FQGNSA. This CDR3 comprises 14 residues. CDR3 loop: CASSFATRNQPQHF. CDR3 sequence (DNA): TGTGCCAGCAGCTTTGCAACCCGGAATCAGCCCCAGCATTTT.

The chain uses TRBV7-2 and TRBJ1-1, with D perhaps TRBD1 (6 bases). The CDR3 is 18 amino acids. Germline V lookup: CDR1 SGHTA, CDR2 FQGNSA. The germline V and J ends were trimmed by 2 bases and 4 bases, with 23 bases remaining between them. The CDR3 DNA sequence: TGTGCCAGCAGCTTACCGCTACAGGGAAAGGGGCTTAGCACTGAAGCTTTCTTT. The encoded protein is CASSLPLQGKGLSTEAFF.

The gene calls are TRBV20-1 and TRBJ2-3; weak D call: TRBD1 (6 bases). Trimming stripped 3 bases from V and 0 bases from J, with 10 bases between. From germline, CDR1 is DFQATT and CDR2 SNEGSKA (reference sequence). This CDR3 comprises 14 residues. In DNA, the CDR3 is TGCAGTGCTAGTAGGGACACAAGCACAGATACGCAGTATTTT. It encodes CSASRDTSTDTQYF.

V gene TRBV3-1 (or the pseudogene TRBV3-2) combines with J gene TRBJ2-3, with 8 bases aligning to TRBD2. This CDR3 comprises 16 residues. Per the germline V gene, CDR1 is LGHDT and CDR2 is YNNKEL (reference sequence). J was trimmed by 5 bases and V by 4 bases; bases with no gene match: 11. CDR3 DNA: TGTGCCAGCAGCCCCTCGGGTAGCGGGGAGATAGATACGCAGTATTTT. This codes for CASSPSGSGEIDTQYF.

This chain links TRBV4-1 with TRBJ2-3; TRBD2 matches 12 bases. The V and J ends lost 2 bases and 5 bases, in that order; junction bases with no gene match: 5. The CDR3 spans 16 residues. Germline CDR1 MGHRA, CDR2 YSYEKL. The CDR3 nucleotides read TGCGCCAGCAGCCAATCTAGCGGGGGGGCCGAAGATACGCAGTATTTT. Translation gives CASSQSSGGAEDTQYF.

This rearrangement joins TRBV2 to TRBJ1-6, with 7 positions matching TRBD1. The CDR3 is 14 amino acids. Trimming took 6 bases from V and 7 from J; bases not matched to a gene: 6. Germline CDR1 SNHLY, CDR2 FYNNEI. CDR3 DNA: TGTGCCAGCAGGGGGACAGCAGCCAATTCACCCCTCCACTTT. Protein sequence: CASRGTAANSPLHF.

This chain connects TRBV7-8 to TRBJ2-3; weak D call: TRBD2 (6 bases). The CDR3 contains 15 residues. Per the germline V gene, CDR1 is SGHVS and CDR2 is FQNEAQ. Deletions cut 5 bases from V and 1 base from J, with 13 bases between. The CDR3 here is CASSRMTRGTDTQYF. The CDR3 bases are TGTGCCAGCAGCCGAATGACTAGGGGCACAGATACGCAGTATTTT.

The V and J genes are TRBV6-5 and TRBJ2-7; D gene unclear. The germline V and J ends were trimmed by 6 bases and 12 bases, with 27 bases remaining between them. The CDR3 totals 15 residues. The germline gives CDR1 MNHEY, CDR2 SVGAGI. The CDR3 region is CASRTGGSGLGVTYV. Here the CDR3 DNA reads TGTGCCAGCAGAACGGGTGGGTCGGGCTTGGGTGTAACGTACGTC.

On this clone itself: Relative to the germline gene, one junction end is altered; a read error may explain this. V is TRBV15 and J is TRBJ2-2; D is undetermined. Looked up from germline, CDR1 is LNHNV and CDR2 is YYDKDF (reference sequence). This CDR3 is 13 amino acids long. This CDR3 reads CATSRDSTGELFF. The CDR3, as DNA: TGTGCCACCAGTAGAGATAGTACCGGGGAGCTGTTTTTT.

The chain has TRBV9 and TRBJ2-1; 10 bases align to TRBD2. The CDR3 extends over 15 amino acids. Germline V lookup: CDR1 SGDLS, CDR2 YYNGEE. The V and J ends lost 4 bases and 4 bases, in that order; junction bases with no gene match: 5. The CDR3 sequence: CASSPSGGVYNEQFF. The CDR3 region has the DNA TGTGCCAGCAGCCCAAGCGGGGGGGTTTACAATGAGCAGTTCTTC.

This rearrangement joins TRBV30 to TRBJ1-4; a possible D gene is TRBD1 (6 bases). V was trimmed by 2 bases and J by 6 bases, leaving 16 bases between them. Per germline, CDR1 GTSNPN and CDR2 SVGIG (reference sequence). The CDR3 is 15 amino acids. The CDR3 loop is CAWSFKQGRYEKLFF. The CDR3 region has the DNA TGTGCCTGGAGTTTCAAACAGGGACGGTATGAAAAACTGTTTTTT.

The chain joins TRBV3-1 (or the pseudogene TRBV3-2) to TRBJ2-5; 7 bases line up with TRBD2. CDR3 size: 12 residues. With V trimmed by 9 bases and J by 0 bases, 1 base remained unmatched. Germline-derived CDR1 and CDR2 are LGHDT and YNNKEL (reference sequence). The CDR3 reads CASAGDQETQYF. CDR3 in DNA: TGTGCCAGTGCGGGGGACCAAGAGACCCAGTACTTC.

CDR3 protein: CASSVKRQGPGNTIYF. The CDR3 bases are TGTGCCAGCAGCGTAAAGAGACAGGGGCCTGGAAACACCATATATTTT. The chain combines TRBV7-9 with TRBJ1-3, with 8 bases matching TRBD1. With 5 bases clipped from V and 2 bases from J, the junction kept 8 bases outside the gene matches. This CDR3 is 16 amino acids long. The germline CDR1 and CDR2 sequences are SEHNR and FQNEAQ (reference sequence).

This chain connects TRBV5-5 to TRBJ2-1; 12 bases are shared with TRBD2. J was trimmed by 7 bases and V by 4 bases; bases with no gene match: 9. The CDR3 covers 16 residues. From germline, CDR1 is SGHKS and CDR2 YYEKEE (reference sequence). This CDR3 reads CASSPTSGGRMNEQFF. The CDR3 nucleotides are TGTGCCAGCAGCCCGACTAGCGGGGGAAGGATGAATGAGCAGTTCTTC.

The V and J genes are TRBV5-6 and TRBJ1-5, with TRBD1 as a possible D gene (6 bases). Germline lookup yields CDR1 SGHDT and CDR2 YYEEEE. The CDR3 covers 14 residues. V was shortened by 5 bases and J by 7 bases, with 16 bases between the two germline ends. CDR3 sequence (DNA): TGTGCCAGCAGGTCCTCTCAGGGGTACCAGCCCCAGCATTTT. Its protein product is CASRSSQGYQPQHF.

This clone was seen only once. V is TRBV29-1 and J is TRBJ1-1; D possibly corresponds to TRBD1 (6 bases). Germline values: CDR1 SQVTM, CDR2 ANQGSEA. The CDR3 totals 15 residues. The V end lost 6 bases, the J end lost 5 bases, and 22 bases lay between the germline ends. The CDR3 region is CSVSNRDRGTTEAFF. DNA for the CDR3: TGCAGCGTCTCAAACCGGGACCGGGGGACAACTGAAGCTTTCTTT.

The chain carries TRBV9 and TRBJ1-6, with D unclear. V lost 2 bases, J lost 8 bases, and 11 bases lay in between. The CDR3 consists of 14 residues. Germline loops: CDR1 SGDLS, CDR2 YYNGEE. CDR3 coding DNA: TGTGCCAGCAGCGTGGACGGGGTTTATTCACCCCTCCACTTT. Translation: CASSVDGVYSPLHF.

The rearrangement uses TRBV3-1 (or the pseudogene TRBV3-2) and TRBJ2-5; the D gene is possibly TRBD1 (5 bases). The CDR3 has 15 residues. Trimming pared 1 base from V and 6 bases from J, leaving 15 bases between. Germline V lookup: CDR1 LGHDT, CDR2 YNNKEL (reference sequence). For the CDR3, the DNA is TGTGCCAGCAGCCAAGGGCAGGGCGAGAGAAAGACCCAGTACTTC. Translating it yields CASSQGQGERKTQYF.

The V call is TRBV5-1, the J call TRBJ1-1, with TRBD1 as a possible D gene (5 bases). The CDR3 contains 13 residues. With 4 bases removed from V and 3 bases from J, the gap between germline ends came to 10 bases. CDR1 is SGHRS, CDR2 YFSETQ, per germline. The CDR3 nucleotides read TGCGCCAGCAGCAGGGCGGGGGACACTGAAGCTTTCTTT. This codes for CASSRAGDTEAFF.

This chain links TRBV6-5 with TRBJ2-7, with D possibly TRBD1 on 7 matching bases. The CDR3 totals 15 residues. The V gene's germline CDR1 is MNHEY and CDR2 SVGAGI. V was cut by 4 bases and J by 1 base, with 14 bases left in between. The CDR3 DNA reads TGTGCCAGCAGTTTGGCAGGGGGGCGTTCCTACGAGCAGTACGTC. It codes for CASSLAGGRSYEQYV.

This sequence joins TRBV20-1 and TRBJ2-1; D call uncertain. Trimming took 6 bases from V and 13 from J, leaving 7 bases between them. This CDR3 is built from 8 residues. CDR1 is DFQATT and CDR2 is SNEGSKA in the germline V gene (reference sequence). CDR3: CSATPQFF. The CDR3 DNA reads TGCAGTGCCACCCCACAGTTCTTC.

In the case of this clone: The same CDR3 is also encoded by other DNA sequences in this sample. The chain combines TRBV20-1 with TRBJ1-2; no clear D. The germline V gene encodes CDR1 DFQATT and CDR2 SNEGSKA (reference sequence). This CDR3 region has 11 residues. The ends were cut back, 6 bases at V and 2 bases at J, with 7 bases in the middle. CDR3: CSATDNYGYTF. The CDR3 DNA reads as TGCAGTGCCACAGACAACTATGGCTACACCTTC.

The chain joins TRBV2 to TRBJ2-1, with TRBD2 matching over 10 bases. The CDR3 spans 15 residues. Germline CDR1 and CDR2: SNHLY and FYNNEI. The J segment lost 5 bases and the V segment lost 7 bases, leaving 8 bases of the junction unmatched. The chain's CDR3 is CASKLSGGANNEQFF. Written as DNA, the CDR3 is TGTGCCAGCAAACTGAGCGGGGGGGCGAACAATGAGCAGTTCTTC.

The gene calls are TRBV7-2 and TRBJ2-5; 8 bases are shared with TRBD1. The trim removed 5 bases at V and 4 bases at J, leaving 6 bases unmatched. Germline V gene lookup returns CDR1 SGHTA and CDR2 FQGNSA. The length of the CDR3 is 14 residues. The CDR3 is CASSTRTGRETQYF. The CDR3 DNA follows: TGTGCCAGCAGCACCCGGACAGGGAGAGAGACCCAGTACTTC.